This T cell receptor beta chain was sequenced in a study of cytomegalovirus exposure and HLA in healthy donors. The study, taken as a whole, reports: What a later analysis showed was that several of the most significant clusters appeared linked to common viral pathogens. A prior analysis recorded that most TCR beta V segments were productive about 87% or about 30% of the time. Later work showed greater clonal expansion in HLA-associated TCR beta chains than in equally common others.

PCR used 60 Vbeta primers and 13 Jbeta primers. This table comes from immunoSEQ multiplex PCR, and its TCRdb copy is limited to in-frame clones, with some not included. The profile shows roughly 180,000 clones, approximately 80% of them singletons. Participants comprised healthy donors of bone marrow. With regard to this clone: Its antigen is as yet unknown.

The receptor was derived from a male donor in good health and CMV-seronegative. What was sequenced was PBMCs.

CDR3 sequence reads: CASSEGDRSYEQYF. CDR3 nucleotides: TGTGCCAGCAGTGAAGGCGACAGGAGCTACGAGCAGTACTTC. The chain recombines TRBV6-1 with TRBJ2-7, with D possibly TRBD1 on 6 matching bases. This CDR3 region has 14 residues. Germline lookup yields CDR1 MNHNS and CDR2 SASEGT. Trimming shortened V by 1 base and J by 3 bases, and 10 bases separated the two germline ends.